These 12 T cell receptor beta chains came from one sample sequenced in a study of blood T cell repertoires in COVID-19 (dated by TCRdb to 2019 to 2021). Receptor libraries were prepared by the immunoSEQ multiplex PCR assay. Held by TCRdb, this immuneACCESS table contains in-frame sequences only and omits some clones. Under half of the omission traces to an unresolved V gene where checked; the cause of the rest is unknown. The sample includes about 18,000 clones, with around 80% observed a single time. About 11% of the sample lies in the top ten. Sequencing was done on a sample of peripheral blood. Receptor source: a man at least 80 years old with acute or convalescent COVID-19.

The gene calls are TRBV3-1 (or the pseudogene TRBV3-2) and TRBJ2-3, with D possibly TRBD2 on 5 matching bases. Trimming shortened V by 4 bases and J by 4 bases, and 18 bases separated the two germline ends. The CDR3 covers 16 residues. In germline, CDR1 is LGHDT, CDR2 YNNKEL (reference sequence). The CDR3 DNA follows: TGTGCCAGCAGCCCCGGGGTTGTGAATGCGGCAGATACGCAGTATTTT. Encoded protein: CASSPGVVNAADTQYF.

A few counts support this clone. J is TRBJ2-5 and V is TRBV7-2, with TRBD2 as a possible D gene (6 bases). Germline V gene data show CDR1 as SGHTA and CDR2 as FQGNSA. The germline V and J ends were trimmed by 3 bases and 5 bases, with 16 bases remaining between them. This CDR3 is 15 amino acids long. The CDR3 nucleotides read TGTGCCAGCAGCTTTAACCGGGAGAGTAGGGAGACCCAGTACTTC. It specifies CASSFNRESRETQYF.

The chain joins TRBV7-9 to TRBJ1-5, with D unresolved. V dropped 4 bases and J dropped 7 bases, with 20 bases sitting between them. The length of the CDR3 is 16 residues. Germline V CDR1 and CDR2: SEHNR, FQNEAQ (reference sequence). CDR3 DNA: TGTGCCAGCAGCTCACCGGACTCGGTGGGCTCCCAGCCCCAGCATTTT. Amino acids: CASSSPDSVGSQPQHF.

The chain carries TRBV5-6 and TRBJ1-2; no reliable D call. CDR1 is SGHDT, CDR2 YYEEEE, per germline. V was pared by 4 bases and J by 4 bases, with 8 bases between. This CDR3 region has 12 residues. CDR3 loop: CASSLRVYGYTF. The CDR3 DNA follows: TGTGCCAGCAGCCTCCGTGTCTATGGCTACACCTTC. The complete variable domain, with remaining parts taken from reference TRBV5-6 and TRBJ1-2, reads DAGVTQSPTHLIKTRGQQVTLRCSPKSGHDTVSWYQQALGQGPQFIFQYYEEEERQRGNFPDRFSGHQFPNYSSELNVNALLLGDSALYLCASSLRVYGYTFGSGTRLTVV.

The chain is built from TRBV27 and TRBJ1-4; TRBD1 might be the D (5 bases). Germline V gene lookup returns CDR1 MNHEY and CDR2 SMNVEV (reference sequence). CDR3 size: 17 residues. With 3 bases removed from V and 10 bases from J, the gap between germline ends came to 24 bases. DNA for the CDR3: TGTGCCAGCAGTTTTTGGGTCTCTGGGGAGGGCGGGGGAAAACTGTTTTTT. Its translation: CASSFWVSGEGGGKLFF.

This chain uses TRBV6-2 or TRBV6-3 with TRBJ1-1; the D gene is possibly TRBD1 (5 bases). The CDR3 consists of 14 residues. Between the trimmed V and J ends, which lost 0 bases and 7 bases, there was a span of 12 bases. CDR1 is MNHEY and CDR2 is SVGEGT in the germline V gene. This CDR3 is CASSYSSRQIEAFF. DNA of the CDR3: TGTGCCAGCAGTTACTCGAGCCGACAGATTGAAGCTTTCTTT.

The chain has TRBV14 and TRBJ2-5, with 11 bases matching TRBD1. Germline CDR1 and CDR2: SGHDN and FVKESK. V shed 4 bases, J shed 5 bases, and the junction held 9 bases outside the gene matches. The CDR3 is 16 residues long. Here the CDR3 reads CASSRWTGGRWETQYF. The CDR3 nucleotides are TGTGCCAGCAGCCGGTGGACAGGGGGCAGGTGGGAGACCCAGTACTTC.

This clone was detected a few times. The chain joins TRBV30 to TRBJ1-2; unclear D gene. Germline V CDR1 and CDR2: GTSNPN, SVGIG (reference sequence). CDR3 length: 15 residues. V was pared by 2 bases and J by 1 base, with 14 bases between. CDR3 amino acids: CAWSSDGGFNYGYTF. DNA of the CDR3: TGTGCCTGGAGTAGTGACGGCGGTTTTAACTATGGCTACACCTTC.

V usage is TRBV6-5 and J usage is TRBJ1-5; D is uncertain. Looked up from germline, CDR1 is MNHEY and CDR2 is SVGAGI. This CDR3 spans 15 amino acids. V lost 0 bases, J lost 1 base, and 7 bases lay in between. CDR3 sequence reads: CASSYSMQSNQPQHF. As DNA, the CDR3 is TGTGCCAGCAGTTACTCGATGCAGAGCAATCAGCCCCAGCATTTT.

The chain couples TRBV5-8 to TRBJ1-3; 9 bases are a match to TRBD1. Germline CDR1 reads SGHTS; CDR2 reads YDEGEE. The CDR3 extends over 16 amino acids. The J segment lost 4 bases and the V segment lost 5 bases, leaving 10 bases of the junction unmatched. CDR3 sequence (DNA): TGTGCCAGCAGGTTAACAGGGGGCAGTTTCGGAAACACCATATATTTT. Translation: CASRLTGGSFGNTIYF.

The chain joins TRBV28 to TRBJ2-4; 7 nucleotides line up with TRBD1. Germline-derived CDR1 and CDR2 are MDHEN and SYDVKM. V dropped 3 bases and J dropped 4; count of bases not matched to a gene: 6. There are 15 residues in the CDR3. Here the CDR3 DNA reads TGTGCCAGCAGTTTTAGGGACAGACCTAAAAACATTCAGTACTTC. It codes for CASSFRDRPKNIQYF.

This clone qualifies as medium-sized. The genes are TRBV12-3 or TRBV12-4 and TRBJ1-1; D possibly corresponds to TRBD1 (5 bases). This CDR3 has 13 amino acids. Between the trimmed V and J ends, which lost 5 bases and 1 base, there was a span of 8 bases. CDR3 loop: CASSAGPNTEAFF. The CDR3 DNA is TGTGCCAGCAGTGCGGGGCCGAACACTGAAGCTTTCTTT.